This TCR beta chain was identified during a study of shared clonotypes between healthy human individuals. General observations from the study: Larger richness was generally estimated for naive than memory subsets. All-four-donor shared clonotypes had higher generation probabilities than non-shared clonotypes did.

Germline V gene data show CDR1 as SNHLY and CDR2 as FYNNEI. There are 11 residues in the CDR3. The V end lost 7 bases, the J end lost 8 bases, and 8 bases lay between the germline ends. Notes on this clone: Its antigen is undetermined.

The authors distributed each subset's genomic DNA evenly over several immunoSEQ plates. Generated by immunoSEQ multiplex PCR, the TCRdb table keeps only in-frame clones and is missing some. The top ten clones hold roughly 0.39% of a sample with 2,500,000 or so clones, 80% to 95% of them seen once. The chain carries TRBV2 and TRBJ1-4; no definite D call. This clonotype originated in a man aged 18-30 years in good health. Some clones in this sample may be carry-over from other donors' samples. Input material: naive CD4+ T cells from PBMCs. Subset noted: CD45RA+ positively selected. For the CDR3, the DNA is TGTGCCAGCAAGGAACAGGAAAAACTGTTTTTT. Residues: CASKEQEKLFF.